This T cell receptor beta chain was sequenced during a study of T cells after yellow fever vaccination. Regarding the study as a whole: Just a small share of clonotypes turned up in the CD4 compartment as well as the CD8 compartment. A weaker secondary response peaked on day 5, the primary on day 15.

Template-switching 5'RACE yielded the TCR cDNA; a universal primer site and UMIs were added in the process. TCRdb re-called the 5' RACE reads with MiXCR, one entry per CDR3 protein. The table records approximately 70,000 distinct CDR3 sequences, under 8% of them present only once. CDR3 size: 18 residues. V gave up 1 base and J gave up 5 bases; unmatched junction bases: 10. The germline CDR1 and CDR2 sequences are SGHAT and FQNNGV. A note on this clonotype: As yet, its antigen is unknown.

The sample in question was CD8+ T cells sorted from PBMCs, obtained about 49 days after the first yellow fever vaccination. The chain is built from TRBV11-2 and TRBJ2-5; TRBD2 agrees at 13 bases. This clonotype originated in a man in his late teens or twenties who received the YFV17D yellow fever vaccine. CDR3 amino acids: CASSLGLAGGHLAETQYF. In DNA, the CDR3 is TGTGCCAGCAGCTTAGGACTAGCGGGGGGCCACCTGGCGGAGACCCAGTACTTC.